Below are 16 T cell receptor beta chains sequenced from a single sample in a study of blood T cell repertoires in COVID-19. The assay was immunoSEQ multiplex PCR, and TCRdb's table has in-frame clones only and misses some. The table includes approximately 300,000 clones, 90% detected once. The sequencing sample was made of peripheral blood. The receptor source for this set is a woman between 25 and 40 years old with COVID-19, enrolled during active disease.

The chain employs TRBV23-1 and TRBJ2-5, with a tentative D call TRBD1 (6 bases). TRBV23-1 is labeled an ORF, and its function is uncertain. V was trimmed by 2 bases and J by 2 bases, leaving 15 bases between them. This CDR3 has 16 amino acids. This CDR3 reads CASSQTPGHQQETQYF. CDR3 sequence (DNA): TGCGCCAGCAGTCAAACGCCGGGACACCAACAAGAGACCCAGTACTTC.

The sample holds one count of this clone. CDR3 loop: CAWSVGGQPQHF. CDR3 bases: TGTGCCTGGAGTGTAGGGGGACAGCCCCAGCATTTT. The genes are TRBV30 and TRBJ1-5; D perhaps matches TRBD1 (6 bases). Germline values: CDR1 GTSNPN, CDR2 SVGIG (reference sequence). With 0 bases removed from V and 7 bases from J, the gap between germline ends came to 7 bases. This CDR3 region has 12 residues.

This clone was seen only once. The chain joins TRBV6-1 to TRBJ1-1, with 8 positions matching TRBD1. CDR1 is MNHNS, CDR2 SASEGT, per germline. The CDR3 runs to 17 residues. The ends lost 2 bases at V and 6 bases at J; junction bases unmatched: 14. The CDR3 DNA is TGTGCCAGCAGTGAACGGGCTTGGACAGGGAAAGGGTCTGAAGCTTTCTTT. Its translation is CASSERAWTGKGSEAFF.

This clone was picked up one time. The chain combines TRBV19 with TRBJ1-6; D possibly corresponds to TRBD1 (6 bases). V lost 7 bases to trimming and J lost 2 bases, with 9 bases between them. This CDR3 is 14 amino acids long. Germline values: CDR1 LNHDA, CDR2 SQIVND (reference sequence). CDR3 DNA sequence: TGTGCCAGTAACCCAGGGGCCTATAATTCACCCCTCCACTTT. The encoded protein is CASNPGAYNSPLHF.

The genes are TRBV2 and TRBJ1-2; 7 bases align to TRBD1. The CDR3 covers 18 residues. The germline CDR1 and CDR2 sequences are SNHLY and FYNNEI. The V and J ends lost 4 bases and 4 bases, in that order; junction bases with no gene match: 18. CDR3 sequence: CASSALTGTEADLYGYTF. Written as DNA, the CDR3 is TGTGCCAGCAGTGCCCTAACCGGGACAGAGGCCGACCTCTATGGCTACACCTTC.

The V call is TRBV11-2, the J call TRBJ2-1; 13 nucleotides match TRBD2. V shed 5 bases and J 9 bases; nucleotides not matched to a gene: 4. Germline assignment: CDR1 SGHAT and CDR2 FQNNGV. The CDR3 covers 14 residues. The CDR3 DNA is TGTGCCAGCAGCCTCGGACTAGCGGGAGTTGAGCAGTTCTTC. It yields the protein CASSLGLAGVEQFF.

The chain combines TRBV12-5 with TRBJ2-7; D unclear. V was cut by 3 bases and J by 7 bases, with 13 bases left in between. The length of the CDR3 is 13 residues. Germline V gene sequence: CDR1 LGHNT, CDR2 FRNRAP. The CDR3 is CASGLMNPREQYF. DNA for the CDR3: TGTGCTAGTGGTTTAATGAACCCTAGGGAGCAGTACTTC.

The chain has TRBV7-3 and TRBJ2-7; D is ambiguous. CDR1 is SGHTA and CDR2 is FQGTGA in the germline V gene. This CDR3 has 13 residues. The V end lost 5 bases, the J end lost 5 bases, and 13 bases lay between the germline ends. The CDR3 bases are TGTGCCAGCAGCCCCGGTATGGTCAACGAGCAGTACTTC. Translating gives CASSPGMVNEQYF. Full variable domain (rest looked up from reference TRBV7-3 and TRBJ2-7): GAGVSQTPSNKVTEKGKYVELRCDPISGHTALYWYRQSLGQGPEFLIYFQGTGAADDSGLPNDRFFAVRPEGSVSTLKIQRTERGDSAVYLCASSPGMVNEQYFGPGTRLTVT.

The chain joins TRBV5-5 to TRBJ2-7; 8 bases align to TRBD1. V gave up 3 bases and J gave up 2 bases; unmatched junction bases: 4. The CDR3 covers 14 residues. Germline V gene lookup returns CDR1 SGHKS and CDR2 YYEKEE (reference sequence). CDR3 in amino acids: CASSWETGAYEQYF. Written as DNA, the CDR3 is TGTGCCAGCAGCTGGGAGACAGGGGCCTACGAGCAGTACTTC.

The chain couples TRBV7-8 to TRBJ2-2; 13 nucleotides line up with TRBD2. The CDR3 is 18 amino acids. J was trimmed by 0 bases and V by 2 bases; bases with no gene match: 3. Germline V CDR1 and CDR2: SGHVS, FQNEAQ. The chain's CDR3 is CASSLRGLAGANTGELFF. The CDR3 DNA is TGTGCCAGCAGCTTAAGAGGACTAGCGGGAGCGAACACCGGGGAGCTGTTTTTT.

This chain connects TRBV5-4 to TRBJ2-7; tentatively, D is TRBD1 (6 bases). The CDR3 extends over 15 amino acids. CDR1 is SGHNT, CDR2 YYREEE, per germline (reference sequence). The V end lost 4 bases, the J end lost 0 bases, and 14 bases lay between the germline ends. The CDR3 DNA reads TGTGCCAGCAGCCCCAGGGGACCGAGCTCCTACGAGCAGTACTTC. The encoded protein is CASSPRGPSSYEQYF.

The chain has TRBV5-4 and TRBJ2-7; D is perhaps TRBD1 (7 bases). The V gene's germline CDR1 is SGHNT and CDR2 YYREEE (reference sequence). CDR3 size: 13 residues. The germline V and J ends were trimmed by 3 bases and 4 bases, with 11 bases remaining between them. CDR3 residues: CASSSTGRYEQYF. CDR3 bases: TGTGCCAGCAGCTCGACAGGGAGGTACGAGCAGTACTTC.

V usage is TRBV28 and J usage is TRBJ1-5; TRBD1 might be the D (6 bases). This CDR3 is 14 amino acids long. The V end lost 2 bases, the J end lost 3 bases, and 8 bases lay between the germline ends. CDR1 and CDR2 (germline): MDHEN, SYDVKM. CDR3 sequence reads: CASSLAGANQPQHF. The CDR3 DNA reads TGTGCCAGCAGTTTAGCAGGGGCCAATCAGCCCCAGCATTTT.

The chain recombines TRBV5-1 with TRBJ2-3, with D possibly matching TRBD2 (6 bases). V lost 2 bases to trimming and J lost 4 bases, with 11 bases between them. The length of the CDR3 is 14 residues. Germline V gene data show CDR1 as SGHRS and CDR2 as YFSETQ. DNA for the CDR3: TGCGCCAGCAGCTTAGGCACGGGGGCAGATACGCAGTATTTT. Amino acid sequence: CASSLGTGADTQYF.

The chain joins TRBV5-6 to TRBJ1-1; D not resolved. V was clipped by 0 bases and J by 3 bases, with 15 bases between them. The V gene's germline CDR1 is SGHDT and CDR2 YYEEEE. There are 16 residues in the CDR3. CDR3 bases: TGTGCCAGCAGCTTGGCCGGGGTAGTTGGGTACACTGAAGCTTTCTTT. This sequence encodes CASSLAGVVGYTEAFF.

This chain connects TRBV5-1 to TRBJ2-5, with D possibly TRBD1 on 6 matching bases. CDR1 and CDR2 from the germline V gene are SGHRS and YFSETQ. This CDR3 region has 15 residues. The germline V and J ends were trimmed by 4 bases and 9 bases, with 22 bases remaining between them. CDR3 sequence reads: CASSPSGTPLSAQYF. The CDR3 nucleotides are TGCGCCAGCAGCCCGTCCGGGACACCCTTATCGGCCCAGTACTTC. Using reference TRBV5-1 and TRBJ2-5 for the parts outside the CDR3, the full variable domain is KAGVTQTPRYLIKTRGQQVTLSCSPISGHRSVSWYQQTPGQGLQFLFEYFSETQRNKGNFPGRFSGRQFSNSRSEMNVSTLELGDSALYLCASSPSGTPLSAQYFGPGTRLLVL.